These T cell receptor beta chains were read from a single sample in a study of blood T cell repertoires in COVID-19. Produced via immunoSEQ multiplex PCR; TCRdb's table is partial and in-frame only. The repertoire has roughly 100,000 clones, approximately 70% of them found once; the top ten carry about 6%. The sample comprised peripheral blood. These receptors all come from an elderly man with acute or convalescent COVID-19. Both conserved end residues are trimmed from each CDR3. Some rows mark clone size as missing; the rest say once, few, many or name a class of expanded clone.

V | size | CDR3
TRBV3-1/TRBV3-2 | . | ASSYEMNTEAF
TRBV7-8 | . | ASSPGLSPGAYEQY
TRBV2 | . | ASSGRTEKNQPQH
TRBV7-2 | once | ASSSQTGNYGYT
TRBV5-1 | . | ASSLGQGAGETQY
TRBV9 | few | ASSVEIGDTLSTDTQY
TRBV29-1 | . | SASGQVKYEQY
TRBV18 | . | ASSPGRTYEQY
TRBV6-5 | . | ASRPGQFFYGYT
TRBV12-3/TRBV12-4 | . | ASSFDYPGELF
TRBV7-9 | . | ASSREGLVVSNEQF
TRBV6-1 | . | ASSERRGDEQY
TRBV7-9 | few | ASSIGTSTDTQY
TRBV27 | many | ASSSYGSGAYEQY
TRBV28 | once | ASPRRDRVFTDTQY